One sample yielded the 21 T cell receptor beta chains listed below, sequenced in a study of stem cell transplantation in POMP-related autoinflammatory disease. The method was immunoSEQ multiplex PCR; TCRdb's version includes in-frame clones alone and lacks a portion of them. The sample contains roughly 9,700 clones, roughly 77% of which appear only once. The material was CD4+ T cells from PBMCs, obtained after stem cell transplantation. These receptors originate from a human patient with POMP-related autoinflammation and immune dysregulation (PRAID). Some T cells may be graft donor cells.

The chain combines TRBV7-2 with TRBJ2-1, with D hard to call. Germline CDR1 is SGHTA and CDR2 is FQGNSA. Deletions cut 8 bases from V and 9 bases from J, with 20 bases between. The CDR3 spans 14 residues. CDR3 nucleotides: TGTGCCAGCGAAGGCCGGGCAGCTAGGAGTGAGCAGTTCTTC. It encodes CASEGRAARSEQFF.

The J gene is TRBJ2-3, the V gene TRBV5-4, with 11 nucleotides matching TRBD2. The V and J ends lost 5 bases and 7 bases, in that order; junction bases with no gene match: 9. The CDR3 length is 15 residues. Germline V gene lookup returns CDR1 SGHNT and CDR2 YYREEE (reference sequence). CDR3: CASRSLAGGRYTQYF. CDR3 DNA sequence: TGTGCCAGCAGGTCCCTAGCGGGAGGACGCTATACGCAGTATTTT. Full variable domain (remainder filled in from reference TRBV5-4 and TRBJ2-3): ETGVTQSPTHLIKTRGQQVTLRCSSQSGHNTVSWYQQALGQGPQFIFQYYREEENGRGNFPPRFSGLQFPNYSSELNVNALELDDSALYLCASRSLAGGRYTQYFGPGTRLTVL.

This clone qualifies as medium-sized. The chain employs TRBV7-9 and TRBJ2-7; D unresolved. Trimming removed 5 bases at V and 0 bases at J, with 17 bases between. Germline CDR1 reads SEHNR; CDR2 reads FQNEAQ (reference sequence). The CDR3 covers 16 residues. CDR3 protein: CASSVSVGKGSYEQYF. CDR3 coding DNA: TGTGCCAGCAGCGTCTCGGTCGGTAAAGGCTCCTACGAGCAGTACTTC.

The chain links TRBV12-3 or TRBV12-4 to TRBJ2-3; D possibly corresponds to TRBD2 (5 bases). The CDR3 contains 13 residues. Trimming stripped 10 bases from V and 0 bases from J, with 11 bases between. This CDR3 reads CANTLDSTDTQYF. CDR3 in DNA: TGTGCCAACACACTAGATAGCACAGATACGCAGTATTTT.

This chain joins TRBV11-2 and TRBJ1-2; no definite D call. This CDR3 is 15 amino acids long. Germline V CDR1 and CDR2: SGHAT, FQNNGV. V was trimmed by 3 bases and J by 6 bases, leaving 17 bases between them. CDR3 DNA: TGTGCCAGCAGCTTCCAGGCGGTTAGCGGAGATGGCTACACCTTC. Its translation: CASSFQAVSGDGYTF.

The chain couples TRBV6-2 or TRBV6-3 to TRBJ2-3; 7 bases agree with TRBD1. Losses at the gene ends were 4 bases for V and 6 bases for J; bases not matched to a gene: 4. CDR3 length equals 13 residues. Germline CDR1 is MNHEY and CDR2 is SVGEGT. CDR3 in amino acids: CASSSTGVDTQYF. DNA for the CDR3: TGTGCCAGCAGTTCCACAGGGGTCGATACGCAGTATTTT.

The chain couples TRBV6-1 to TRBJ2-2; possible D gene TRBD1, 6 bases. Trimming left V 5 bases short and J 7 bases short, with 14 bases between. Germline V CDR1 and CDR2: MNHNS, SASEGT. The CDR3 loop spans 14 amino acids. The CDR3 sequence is CASSPLQGFGELFF. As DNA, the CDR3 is TGTGCCAGCAGTCCTCTCCAGGGGTTCGGGGAGCTGTTTTTT.

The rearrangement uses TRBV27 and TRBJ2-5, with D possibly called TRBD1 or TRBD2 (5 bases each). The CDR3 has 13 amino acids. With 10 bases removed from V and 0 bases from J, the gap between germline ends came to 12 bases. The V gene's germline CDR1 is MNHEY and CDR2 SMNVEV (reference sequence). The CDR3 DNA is TGTGCCACGAAGGGACGGTACCAAGAGACCCAGTACTTC. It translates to CATKGRYQETQYF.

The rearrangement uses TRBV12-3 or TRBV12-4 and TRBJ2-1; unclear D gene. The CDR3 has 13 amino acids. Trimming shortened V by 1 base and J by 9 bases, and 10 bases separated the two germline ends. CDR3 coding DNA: TGTGCCAGCAGTTTAGGACACCTTGCTGAGCAGTTCTTC. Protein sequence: CASSLGHLAEQFF.

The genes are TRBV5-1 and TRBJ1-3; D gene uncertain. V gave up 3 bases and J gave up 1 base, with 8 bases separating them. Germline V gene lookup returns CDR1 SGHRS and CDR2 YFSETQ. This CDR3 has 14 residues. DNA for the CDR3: TGCGCCAGCAGCTCTACAAGTTCTGGAAACACCATATATTTT. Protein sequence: CASSSTSSGNTIYF.

The CDR3 DNA is TGTGCCAGCAGTGAATCGACAGGGGGTTTGATGGAGACCCAGTACTTC. Its translation is CASSESTGGLMETQYF. V and J are TRBV6-1 and TRBJ2-5, with 9 bases matching TRBD1. With V trimmed by 2 bases and J by 5 bases, 9 bases remained unmatched. This CDR3 has 16 amino acids. The V gene's germline CDR1 is MNHNS and CDR2 SASEGT.

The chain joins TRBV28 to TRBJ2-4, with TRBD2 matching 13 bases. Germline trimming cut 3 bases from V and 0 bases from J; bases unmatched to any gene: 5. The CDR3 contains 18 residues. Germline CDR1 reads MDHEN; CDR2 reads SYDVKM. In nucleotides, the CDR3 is TGTGCCAGCAGTTTCGGACTAGCGGGAGAGATAGCCAAAAACATTCAGTACTTC. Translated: CASSFGLAGEIAKNIQYF.

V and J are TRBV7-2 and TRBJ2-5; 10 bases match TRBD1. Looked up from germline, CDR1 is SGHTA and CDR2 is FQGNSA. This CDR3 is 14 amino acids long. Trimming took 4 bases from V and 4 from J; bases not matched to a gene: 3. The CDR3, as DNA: TGTGCCAGCAGCTCGACAGGGGGCCCAGAGACCCAGTACTTC. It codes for CASSSTGGPETQYF.

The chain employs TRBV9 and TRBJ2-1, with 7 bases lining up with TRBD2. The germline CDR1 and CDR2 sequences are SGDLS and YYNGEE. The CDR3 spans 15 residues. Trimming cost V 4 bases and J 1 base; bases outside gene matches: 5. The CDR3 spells CASSPLAESYNEQFF. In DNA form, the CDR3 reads TGTGCCAGCAGCCCCCTAGCGGAATCCTACAATGAGCAGTTCTTC.

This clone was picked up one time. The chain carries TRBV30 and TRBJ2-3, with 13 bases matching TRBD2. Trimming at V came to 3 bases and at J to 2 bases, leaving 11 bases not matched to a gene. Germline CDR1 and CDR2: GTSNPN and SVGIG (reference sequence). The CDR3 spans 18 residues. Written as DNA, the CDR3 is TGTGCCTGGAGCCCCCAATTAGGACTAGCGGGGGCCACAGATACGCAGTATTTT. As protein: CAWSPQLGLAGATDTQYF.

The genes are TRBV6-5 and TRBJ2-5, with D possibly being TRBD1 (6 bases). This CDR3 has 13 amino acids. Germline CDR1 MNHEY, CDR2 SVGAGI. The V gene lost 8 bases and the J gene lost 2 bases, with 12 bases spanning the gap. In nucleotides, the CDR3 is TGTGCCAGCCGACGGACAGTACAAGAGACCCAGTACTTC. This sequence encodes CASRRTVQETQYF.

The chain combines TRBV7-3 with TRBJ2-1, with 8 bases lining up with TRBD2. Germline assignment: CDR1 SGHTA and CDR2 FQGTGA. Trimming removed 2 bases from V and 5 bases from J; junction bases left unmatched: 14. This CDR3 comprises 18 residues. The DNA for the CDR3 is TGTGCCAGCAGCTTAGAACCTAGCGGGCTGGGGGTGGACAATGAGCAGTTCTTC. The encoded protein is CASSLEPSGLGVDNEQFF.

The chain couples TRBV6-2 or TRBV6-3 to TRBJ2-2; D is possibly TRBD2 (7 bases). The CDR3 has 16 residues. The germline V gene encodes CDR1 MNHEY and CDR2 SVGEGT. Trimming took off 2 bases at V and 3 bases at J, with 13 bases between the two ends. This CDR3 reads CASSYPSGGHTGELFF. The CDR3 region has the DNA TGTGCCAGCAGTTACCCTTCCGGGGGGCACACCGGGGAGCTGTTTTTT.

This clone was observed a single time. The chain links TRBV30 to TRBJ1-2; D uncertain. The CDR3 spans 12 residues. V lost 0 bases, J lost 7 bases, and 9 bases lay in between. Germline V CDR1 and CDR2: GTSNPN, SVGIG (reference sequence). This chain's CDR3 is CAWSVPVGGYTF. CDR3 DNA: TGTGCCTGGAGTGTACCGGTTGGTGGCTACACCTTC.

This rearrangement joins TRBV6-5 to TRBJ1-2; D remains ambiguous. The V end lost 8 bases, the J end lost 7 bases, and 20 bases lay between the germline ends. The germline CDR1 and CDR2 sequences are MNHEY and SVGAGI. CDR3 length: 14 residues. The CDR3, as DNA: TGTGCCAGCCCAGAACTTCAGCGAGAGGGTGGCTACACCTTC. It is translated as CASPELQREGGYTF.

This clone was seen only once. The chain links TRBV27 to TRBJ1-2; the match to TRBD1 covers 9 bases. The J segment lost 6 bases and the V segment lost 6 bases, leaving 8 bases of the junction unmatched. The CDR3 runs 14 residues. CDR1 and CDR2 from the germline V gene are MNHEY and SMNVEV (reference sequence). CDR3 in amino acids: CASRPQGALNGYTF. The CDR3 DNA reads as TGTGCCAGCAGACCACAGGGGGCGTTGAATGGCTACACCTTC.